This TCR beta chain was captured in a study of blood T cell repertoires in COVID-19 (dated by TCRdb to 2018 to 2021). About the full investigation: Collaborator samples came from the United States, Italy and Spain and covered acute and convalescent phases of COVID-19. The material from the prospective study consisted of cDNA or gDNA derived from T cells, B-cell-depleted T cells, or PBMCs. The dataset comprised deeply sampled blood TCRbeta repertoires from subjects exposed to, actively infected with, or recovered from COVID-19. The repertoires were released in a freely available public database intended as a resource for research on the immune response to SARS-CoV-2. The samples were drawn from the first 160 participants of the ongoing ImmuneRACE study and from more than 1,000 subjects provided by 6 global collaborators. The sample metadata nearly always contained a de-identified subject ID, COVID-19 status, age in years and sex. Where HLA class I and class II types were available, the types were taken from metadata supplied by the sample provider, not from assay-based typing.

Trimming costs V 0 bases and J 2 bases, and their ends lie 12 bases apart. In the germline V gene, CDR1 corresponds to ENHRY and CDR2 to SYGVKD. The CDR3 measures 16 amino acids from cysteine to phenylalanine. The sequence is cut down to CDR3 DNA, 48 bases in frame from base 1. Details on this clone: Its antigen is not yet known. No much larger clone is present one base from it, and per-base qualities are unavailable.

TCRbeta CDR3 regions were amplified from genomic DNA using the immunoSEQ Assay, a bias-controlled multiplex PCR. From the authors' description of their analysis: Nucleated cell counts per sample were estimated from amplification of reference gene primers within the assay. Sequence reads were collapsed and filtered to measure the absolute abundance of every unique TCRbeta CDR3 rearrangement. For each sample, productive Simpson clonality was calculated as the square root of Simpson's diversity index across productive rearrangements. Imported from immuneACCESS, the table was reduced by TCRdb to in-frame sequences with V and J called. These copies leave out some clones; in studies compared against another copy, an unresolved V gene accounts for under half, and the cause of the remainder is not known. That table is the source of V, J and clone size, and D and trimming were worked out from the DNA. This sample gives some 340,000 clones in total; 85% of them show up just once. The ten largest clones take up roughly 3.4% of the sample.

Overall study outcomes, separate from this receptor: Clinical and demographic metadata were provided uncurated, with the amount varying by source and participant.

Collaborating institutions collected whole blood in K2EDTA tubes following their own protocols. For TCRbeta analysis, collaborator samples were shipped as frozen whole blood, as isolated PBMCs, or as DNA extracted from either sample type. The rearranged segments are TRBV10-3 and TRBJ2-3; the D gene assignment is ambiguous. The specimen was peripheral blood. This TCR was recovered from a woman in her late teens or twenties with acute or convalescent COVID-19. CDR3 sequence: CAISESNGRTTDTQYF. Read as DNA, the sequence is TGTGCCATCAGTGAGTCGAATGGCAGAACCACAGATACGCAGTATTTT.